Sequencing of this T cell receptor beta chain was carried out in a study of OX40 agonist ivuxolimab in advanced cancers. Looking at the study overall: Three partial responders included one hepatocellular carcinoma patient and two cutaneous melanoma patients.

The germline gives CDR1 SGHNT, CDR2 YENEEA. V was clipped by 3 bases and J by 3 bases, with 18 bases between them. The CDR3 extends over 16 amino acids. This table comes from immunoSEQ multiplex PCR, and its TCRdb copy is limited to in-frame clones, with some not included. Here the sample spans roughly 80,000 clones, 90% being singletons. This specimen was CD4+ or CD8+ T cells sorted from blood, taken in a trial of the OX40 agonist ivuxolimab. The V and J genes are TRBV11-3 and TRBJ2-7; D unresolved. This sequence originates from an adult with an advanced solid tumor such as melanoma, head and neck, liver or kidney cancer. CDR3: CASSFPRVSGNYEQYF. Here the CDR3 DNA reads TGTGCCAGCAGCTTCCCTAGGGTGAGTGGGAACTACGAGCAGTACTTC.